A single sample gave rise to the 10 T cell receptor beta chains below, sequenced in a study of blood T cell repertoires in COVID-19. Some clones are missing from TCRdb's copy, which holds only in-frame ones; the method was immunoSEQ multiplex PCR. Of approximately 200,000 clones listed, approximately 84% are singletons. Input material: peripheral blood. These TCRs come from a man aged 50-59 years with acute or convalescent COVID-19.

The gene calls are TRBV30 and TRBJ2-5; D is perhaps TRBD2 (7 bases). Trimming left V 2 bases short and J 5 bases short, with 12 bases between. Germline CDR1 and CDR2: GTSNPN and SVGIG (reference sequence). This CDR3 has 13 residues. CDR3 loop: CAWSWGGGETQYF. The CDR3 DNA reads TGTGCCTGGAGTTGGGGGGGCGGGGAGACCCAGTACTTC.

The J gene is TRBJ2-1, the V gene TRBV7-9; 8 positions match TRBD2. CDR3 size: 15 residues. V lost 2 bases, J lost 7 bases, and 7 bases stayed unmatched. CDR1 and CDR2 from the germline V gene are SEHNR and FQNEAQ (reference sequence). CDR3 loop: CASSLLTGGGNEQFF. The CDR3 nucleotides are TGTGCCAGCAGCTTACTTACGGGAGGGGGGAATGAGCAGTTCTTC.

This chain links TRBV3-1 (or the pseudogene TRBV3-2) with TRBJ1-3; D gene ambiguous. Trimming shortened V by 1 base and J by 4 bases, and 8 bases separated the two germline ends. The CDR3 has 14 residues. Looked up from germline, CDR1 is LGHDT and CDR2 is YNNKEL (reference sequence). For the CDR3, the DNA is TGTGCCAGCAGCCAAGGTTACTTGGGAAACACCATATATTTT. Its protein product is CASSQGYLGNTIYF.

The rearrangement uses TRBV3-1 (or the pseudogene TRBV3-2) and TRBJ2-7; possible D gene TRBD1, 6 bases. The CDR3 is made up of 13 amino acids. Between the trimmed V and J ends, which lost 6 bases and 2 bases, there was a span of 11 bases. CDR1 is LGHDT and CDR2 is YNNKEL in the germline V gene (reference sequence). This CDR3 is CASSRTETYEQYF. The CDR3 nucleotides read TGTGCCAGCAGTAGGACAGAGACCTACGAGCAGTACTTC.

The rearrangement uses TRBV9 and TRBJ2-2; D is unclear. The CDR3 has 15 residues. The V gene's germline CDR1 is SGDLS and CDR2 YYNGEE. V was clipped by 2 bases and J by 0 bases, with 8 bases between them. CDR3: CASSVFRSNTGELFF. The CDR3 coding sequence is TGTGCCAGCAGCGTTTTCAGGTCGAACACCGGGGAGCTGTTTTTT.

The chain recombines TRBV5-1 with TRBJ2-3, with TRBD2 matching 10 bases. Trimming removed 0 bases from V and 0 bases from J; junction bases left unmatched: 10. The CDR3 extends over 19 amino acids. CDR1 is SGHRS, CDR2 YFSETQ, per germline. In nucleotides, the CDR3 is TGCGCCAGCAGCTTGGCCAATAGCGGGGGGATAGGGAGCACAGATACGCAGTATTTT. It encodes CASSLANSGGIGSTDTQYF. Full variable domain (remainder filled in from reference TRBV5-1 and TRBJ2-3): KAGVTQTPRYLIKTRGQQVTLSCSPISGHRSVSWYQQTPGQGLQFLFEYFSETQRNKGNFPGRFSGRQFSNSRSEMNVSTLELGDSALYLCASSLANSGGIGSTDTQYFGPGTRLTVL.

The chain employs TRBV23-1 and TRBJ2-5, with 10 nucleotides matching TRBD2. TRBV23-1 has ORF status, its function being uncertain. The J segment lost 3 bases and the V segment lost 3 bases, leaving 4 bases of the junction unmatched. The CDR3 covers 15 residues. Here the CDR3 DNA reads TGCGCCAGCAGTCATCGCGGACTAGCGGAAGAGACCCAGTACTTC. Protein sequence: CASSHRGLAEETQYF.

This clone was seen only once. The rearrangement links TRBV3-1 (or the pseudogene TRBV3-2) to TRBJ1-5, with TRBD1 as a possible D gene (6 bases). CDR3 length equals 16 residues. Germline V gene sequence: CDR1 LGHDT, CDR2 YNNKEL (reference sequence). Deletions cut 0 bases from V and 3 bases from J, with 12 bases between. The CDR3 is CASSQDGGGVNQPQHF. The CDR3 coding sequence is TGTGCCAGCAGCCAAGACGGGGGGGGCGTCAATCAGCCCCAGCATTTT.

The rearrangement uses TRBV7-9 and TRBJ2-7; 8 nucleotides match TRBD1. The CDR3 spans 15 residues. CDR1 and CDR2 from the germline V gene are SEHNR and FQNEAQ (reference sequence). V was pared by 1 base and J by 6 bases, with 8 bases of the junction left unmatched. As DNA, the CDR3 is TGTGCCAGCAGCTTAGAAACAGGGGGAAGGGGCGAGCAGTACTTC. Translating gives CASSLETGGRGEQYF. The whole variable domain, filled in from reference TRBV7-9 and TRBJ2-7, reads DTGVSQNPRHKITKRGQNVTFRCDPISEHNRLYWYRQTLGQGPEFLTYFQNEAQLEKSRLLSDRFSAERPKGSFSTLEIQRTEQGDSAMYLCASSLETGGRGEQYFGPGTRLTVT.

This chain connects TRBV19 to TRBJ1-6, with a tentative D call TRBD1 (6 bases). Per germline, CDR1 LNHDA and CDR2 SQIVND (reference sequence). The CDR3 is made up of 13 amino acids. V was shortened by 9 bases and J by 8 bases, with 14 bases between the two germline ends. The CDR3 sequence is CARRGSPYSPLHF. The CDR3 DNA reads TGTGCCAGAAGGGGGAGCCCCTATTCACCCCTCCACTTT.